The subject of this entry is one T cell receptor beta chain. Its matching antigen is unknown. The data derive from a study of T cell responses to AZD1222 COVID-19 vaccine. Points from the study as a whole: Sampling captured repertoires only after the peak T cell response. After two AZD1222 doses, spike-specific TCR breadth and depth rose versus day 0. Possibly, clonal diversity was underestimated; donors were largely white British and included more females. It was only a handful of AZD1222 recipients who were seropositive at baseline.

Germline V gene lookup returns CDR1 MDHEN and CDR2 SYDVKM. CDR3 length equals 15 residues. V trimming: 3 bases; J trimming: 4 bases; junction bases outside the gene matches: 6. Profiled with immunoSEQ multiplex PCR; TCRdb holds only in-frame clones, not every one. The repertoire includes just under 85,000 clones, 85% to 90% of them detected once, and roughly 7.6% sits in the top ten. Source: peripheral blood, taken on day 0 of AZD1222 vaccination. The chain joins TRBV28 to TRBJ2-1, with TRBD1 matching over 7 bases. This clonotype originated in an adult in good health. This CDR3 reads CASSFVGGQYNEQFF. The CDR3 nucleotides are TGTGCCAGCAGTTTTGTAGGGGGCCAGTACAATGAGCAGTTCTTC.